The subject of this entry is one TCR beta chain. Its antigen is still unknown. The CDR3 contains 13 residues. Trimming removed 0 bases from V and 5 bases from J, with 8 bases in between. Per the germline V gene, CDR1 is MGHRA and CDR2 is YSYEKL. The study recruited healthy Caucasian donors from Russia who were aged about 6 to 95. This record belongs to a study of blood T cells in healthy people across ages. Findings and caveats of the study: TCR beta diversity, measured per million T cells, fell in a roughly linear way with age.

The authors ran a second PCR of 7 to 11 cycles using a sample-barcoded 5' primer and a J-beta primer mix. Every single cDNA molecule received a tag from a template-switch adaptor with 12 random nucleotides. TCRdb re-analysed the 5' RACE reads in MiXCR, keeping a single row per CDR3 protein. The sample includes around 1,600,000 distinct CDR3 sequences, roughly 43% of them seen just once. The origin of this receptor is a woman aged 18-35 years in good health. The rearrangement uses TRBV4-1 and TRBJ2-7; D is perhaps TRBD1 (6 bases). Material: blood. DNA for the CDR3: TGCGCCAGCAGCCAAGATAAGGGGGACGAGCAGTACTTC. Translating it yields CASSQDKGDEQYF.